These 21 T cell receptor beta chains originate from one sample sequenced in a study of blood T cells in healthy people across ages (dated by TCRdb to between 2015 and 2017). Library construction relied on 5' RACE. Sequenced using an Illumina HiSeq 2500. A second roughly 7 to 11 cycle PCR used a sample-barcoded 5' primer and a J-beta primer mix. TCRdb's own reprocessing of the public reads used fastp at Q25 and MiXCR and kept productive beta chains. Entries that share a CDR3 protein sequence are merged under the most common genes and DNA. In this sample the table shows about 900,000 distinct CDR3 sequences, approximately 67% of which occur a single time. Jointly, the top ten make up around a quarter of the sample. The material sequenced was blood. These receptors were obtained from a man aged 30-40 years in good health.

In DNA, the CDR3 is TGTGCCAGCAGGGACAGAAACGGGTATGGCTACACCTTC. This codes for CASRDRNGYGYTF. The genes are TRBV12-3 or TRBV12-4 and TRBJ1-2; D is perhaps TRBD1 (6 bases). V dropped 6 bases and J dropped 5 bases, with 13 bases sitting between them. CDR3 size: 13 residues.

The chain uses TRBV10-3 and TRBJ2-3; 7 bases are a match to TRBD1. Losses at the gene ends were 5 bases for V and 4 bases for J; bases not matched to a gene: 9. The CDR3 has 15 amino acids. Germline-derived CDR1 and CDR2 are ENHRY and SYGVKD. The CDR3 region is CAISMTGSRADTQYF. CDR3 coding DNA: TGTGCCATCAGTATGACAGGGTCTCGGGCAGATACGCAGTATTTT.

The CDR3 is CATSRGYTNTGELFF. The DNA for the CDR3 is TGTGCCACCAGCAGAGGATACACGAACACCGGGGAGCTGTTTTTT. The rearrangement uses TRBV15 and TRBJ2-2; no reliable D call. V was shortened by 1 base and J by 0 bases, with 6 bases between the two germline ends. The CDR3 is 15 amino acids. Germline V gene data show CDR1 as LNHNV and CDR2 as YYDKDF (reference sequence).

This sequence joins TRBV7-3 and TRBJ2-1; D gene unclear. V was cut by 5 bases and J by 6 bases, with 14 bases left in between. The CDR3 length is 14 residues. Germline CDR1 reads SGHTA; CDR2 reads FQGTGA. The CDR3 bases are TGTGCCAGCAGCCGAGCTAGGATGGGCAATGAGCAGTTCTTC. Its protein product is CASSRARMGNEQFF.

This clonotype was seen a few times. The chain combines TRBV5-5 with TRBJ2-1, with D tentatively TRBD1 or TRBD2 (6 bases each). From germline, CDR1 is SGHKS and CDR2 YYEKEE (reference sequence). This CDR3 is built from 14 residues. With 9 bases removed from V and 7 bases from J, the gap between germline ends came to 20 bases. In DNA, the CDR3 is TGTGCCACCACGGGGGCCCCCCTTTATAATGAGCAGTTCTTC. Protein sequence: CATTGAPLYNEQFF. The full variable domain, rest sourced from reference TRBV5-5 and TRBJ2-1, is DAGVTQSPTHLIKTRGQQVTLRCSPISGHKSVSWYQQVLGQGPQFIFQYYEKEERGRGNFPDRFSARQFPNYSSELNVNALLLGDSALYLCATTGAPLYNEQFFGPGTRLTVL.

This clonotype was seen only once. The chain links TRBV4-3 to TRBJ2-7, with 8 bases lining up with TRBD2. CDR3 length equals 15 residues. Trimming at V came to 1 base and at J to 4 bases, leaving 6 bases not matched to a gene. The germline V gene has CDR1 LGHNA and CDR2 YSLEER. The CDR3 bases are TGCGCCAGCAGCCAAGGACTAGCGCCCACGTACGAGCAGTACTTC. It translates to CASSQGLAPTYEQYF.

This clonotype was detected only a few times. The chain employs TRBV12-3 or TRBV12-4 and TRBJ2-5, with 8 bases aligning to TRBD2. This CDR3 is 15 amino acids long. The trim removed 5 bases at V and 0 bases at J, leaving 5 bases unmatched. CDR3 bases: TGTGCCAGCAGTGCCGAGCGGGGGTACCAAGAGACCCAGTACTTC. This encodes CASSAERGYQETQYF.

The chain couples TRBV14 to TRBJ2-3; no firm D call. The CDR3 runs to 15 residues. CDR1 and CDR2 from the germline V gene are SGHDN and FVKESK. V lost 0 bases, J lost 1 base, and 8 bases lay in between. The CDR3 reads CASSQDLSGTDTQYF. CDR3 bases: TGTGCCAGCAGCCAAGATCTAAGTGGCACAGATACGCAGTATTTT.

The chain has TRBV6-1 and TRBJ2-1; a possible D gene is TRBD2 (6 bases). V lost 5 bases, J lost 0 bases, and 17 bases lay in between. The germline V gene encodes CDR1 MNHNS and CDR2 SASEGT. The CDR3 length is 17 residues. The CDR3 loop reads CASSPPLEGSSYNEQFF. The DNA of the CDR3 is TGTGCCAGCAGTCCTCCGCTGGAGGGGAGCTCCTACAATGAGCAGTTCTTC.

The rearrangement links TRBV10-3 to TRBJ2-4; D not resolved. Judging by the DNA end, TRBJ2-7 fits better; the J call may be wrong. The CDR3 is 13 amino acids. The germline V gene has CDR1 ENHRY and CDR2 SYGVKD. For the CDR3, the DNA is TGTGCCATCAACCCGGCTCCCTCCTACGAGCAGTACTTC. Amino acids: CAINPAPSYEQYF.

V gene TRBV4-3 combines with J gene TRBJ1-2; 7 bases fit TRBD1. The CDR3 runs to 14 residues. V lost 1 base to trimming and J lost 4 bases; unmatched junction nucleotides: 3. The V gene's germline CDR1 is LGHNA and CDR2 YSLEER. The chain's CDR3 is CASSQGGDSYGYTF. As DNA, the CDR3 is TGCGCCAGCAGCCAAGGGGGGGACAGCTATGGCTACACCTTC.

This clonotype was found a few times. The rearrangement links TRBV20-1 to TRBJ2-1; TRBD1 is a possible D gene (5 bases). This CDR3 is 12 amino acids long. V was cut by 7 bases and J by 6 bases, with 13 bases left in between. The germline gives CDR1 DFQATT, CDR2 SNEGSKA (reference sequence). As DNA, the CDR3 is TGCAGTGGGAGCCCCAGGGTCAATGAGCAGTTCTTC. It encodes CSGSPRVNEQFF.

This clonotype was counted between two and nine times. The gene calls are TRBV20-1 and TRBJ1-1; a weak D match, TRBD1 (6 bases). Germline V lookup: CDR1 DFQATT, CDR2 SNEGSKA (reference sequence). This CDR3 is 14 amino acids long. In DNA, the CDR3 is TGCAGCGCGGAGGGGGGGATGGGGAACACTGAAGCTTTCTTT. Protein sequence: CSAEGGMGNTEAFF.

J is TRBJ2-1 and V is TRBV7-2; the match to TRBD2 covers 7 bases. The CDR3 spans 15 residues. V shed 1 base, J shed 7 bases, and the junction held 7 bases outside the gene matches. CDR1 is SGHTA and CDR2 is FQGNSA in the germline V gene. The CDR3 nucleotides are TGTGCCAGCAGCTTAGTAGGGACTAAACGGAATGAGCAGTTCTTC. Amino acids: CASSLVGTKRNEQFF.

The V and J genes are TRBV2 and TRBJ2-4; unclear D gene. Looked up from germline, CDR1 is SNHLY and CDR2 is FYNNEI. The CDR3 loop spans 13 amino acids. DNA for the CDR3: TGTCCTCAATGGGGTGGTGACAAAAACATTCAGTACTTC. It encodes CPQWGGDKNIQYF. The complete variable domain, with remaining parts taken from reference TRBV2 and TRBJ2-4, reads EPEVTQTPSHQVTQMGQEVILRCVPISNHLYFYWYRQILGQKVEFLVSFYNNEISEKSEIFDDQFSVERPDGSNFTLKIRSTKLEDSAMYFCPQWGGDKNIQYFGAGTRLSVL.

The chain couples TRBV2 to TRBJ2-7, with TRBD2 as a possible D gene (7 bases). With 8 bases removed from V and 0 bases from J, the gap between germline ends came to 17 bases. Germline-derived CDR1 and CDR2 are SNHLY and FYNNEI. The CDR3 totals 15 residues. For the CDR3, the DNA is TGTGCCAGCTACCTGGGGCGGGGGCCCTCCTACGAGCAGTACTTC. It translates to CASYLGRGPSYEQYF.

The chain has TRBV3-1 and TRBJ1-6; 8 nucleotides agree with TRBD1. Germline values: CDR1 LGHDT, CDR2 YNNKEL (reference sequence). This CDR3 comprises 14 residues. Trimming removed 8 bases from V and 8 bases from J; junction bases left unmatched: 8. For the CDR3, the DNA is TGTGCCAGCCTCGACACGACAGGGGATTCACCCCTCCACTTT. This translates into CASLDTTGDSPLHF.

The chain carries TRBV20-1 and TRBJ2-7; no firm D call. The CDR3 contains 16 residues. From germline, CDR1 is DFQATT and CDR2 SNEGSKA (reference sequence). Trimming took 3 bases from V and 7 from J, leaving 25 bases between them. CDR3 DNA: TGCAGTGCTAGGTCTTATACTCAGGCCCGTGCAAATGAGCAGTACTTC. Its protein product is CSARSYTQARANEQYF.

The genes are TRBV24-1 and TRBJ2-3, with TRBD2 as a possible D gene (6 bases). Trimming left V 4 bases short and J 5 bases short, with 12 bases between. In germline, CDR1 is KGHDR, CDR2 SFDVKD. The CDR3 runs 14 residues. The CDR3 sequence is CATSELAAGDTQYF. Here the CDR3 DNA reads TGTGCCACCAGTGAACTAGCCGCCGGAGATACGCAGTATTTT.

The chain carries TRBV29-1 and TRBJ2-5, with D possibly TRBD1 on 6 matching bases. Trimming left V 6 bases short and J 0 bases short, with 11 bases between. The CDR3 sequence is 13 residues long. CDR1 and CDR2 from the germline V gene are SQVTM and ANQGSEA. CDR3 bases: TGCAGCGTAGCGGACAGTAACCAAGAGACCCAGTACTTC. This gives the protein CSVADSNQETQYF.

A remark on this clonotype: The junction shows a germline mismatch at one end, possibly a read error. The V gene is TRBV7-7, the J gene TRBJ2-1; TRBD2 agrees at 7 bases. There are 15 residues in the CDR3. Germline V gene sequence: CDR1 SSHAT, CDR2 FNYEAQ (reference sequence). As DNA, the CDR3 is TGTGCTAGCAGCTTAGCTAGCGGCCCCTACAATGAGCAGTTCTTC. It yields the protein CASSLASGPYNEQFF.